Listed below are T cell receptor beta chains from one sample, sequenced in a study of identical twins. Each CDR3 protein gets one entry after TCRdb re-called the 5' RACE reads with MiXCR. The data contain about 190,000 distinct CDR3 sequences, about 15% of them singletons. The sample was also reused in another study, on T cells expressing NK-cell markers.

The sample taken for sequencing was CD8+ T cells sorted from blood. The receptors derive from a woman aged 18 to 35 in good health. Both conserved end residues are part of each CDR3. The order of the fields is J gene, clone size, V gene, CDR3 protein. Size values are once, few and many counts, or a class for expanded clones, and some rows have none.

j_call: TRBJ2-2; clone_size: NA; v_call: TRBV5-6; cdr3_aa: CASSFGVGFTGELFF
j_call: TRBJ2-1; clone_size: NA; v_call: TRBV7-9; cdr3_aa: CASSETGDNEQFF
j_call: TRBJ2-2; clone_size: NA; v_call: TRBV9; cdr3_aa: CASSVASGELFF
j_call: TRBJ2-5; clone_size: NA; v_call: TRBV29-1; cdr3_aa: CSGRTQETQYF
j_call: TRBJ1-2; clone_size: few; v_call: TRBV5-5; cdr3_aa: CASSYTIAQGNYGYTF
j_call: TRBJ1-2; clone_size: NA; v_call: TRBV2; cdr3_aa: CASSSYGYTF
j_call: TRBJ1-5; clone_size: few; v_call: TRBV7-9; cdr3_aa: CASSLDPDNQPQHF
j_call: TRBJ2-7; clone_size: NA; v_call: TRBV3-1; cdr3_aa: CASSQEGPPGYEQYF
j_call: TRBJ2-3; clone_size: few; v_call: TRBV20-1; cdr3_aa: CSARDNSGRAEDTQYF
j_call: TRBJ2-7; clone_size: NA; v_call: TRBV30; cdr3_aa: CAWVEGGYYEQYF